This is a list of T cell receptor beta chains from one sample in a study of T cell repertoires in cytomegalovirus infection. TCRdb called the reads again in MiXCR, with one record for every CDR3 protein. Seen here are around 740,000 distinct CDR3 sequences, under 40% observed once, and the top ten hold around 2.6%. Specimen: PBMCs. The receptors were gathered from a human donor in good health (CMV status not recorded). Some clones in this sample may be carry-over from other donors' samples. Each CDR3 is given with its conserved first and last residue. D genes are given only for firm matches. The size entry is marked missing in some rows and otherwise reads once, few, many or a size class.

>16|TRBJ1-1|TRBV10-3|.|TRBD1
TGTGCCATCAGTGCGGGACAGGAGCTTCAGAACACTGAAGCTTTCTTT
CAISAGQELQNTEAFF
>14|TRBJ1-2|TRBV27|.|.
TGTGCCAGCAGTTTATTCGGGGGCGCCAGAGGCTACACCTTC
CASSLFGGARGYTF
>15|TRBJ2-7|TRBV6-2/TRBV6-3|.|.
TGTGCCAGCAGCAAGATCGAAGGACGGGGCTACGAGCAGTACTTC
CASSKIEGRGYEQYF
>18|TRBJ1-1|TRBV10-2|few|TRBD1
TGCGCCAGCAGAAGGGACAGCCGAGGGGCGTTGAGGAACACTGAAGCTTTCTTT
CASRRDSRGALRNTEAFF
>15|TRBJ2-5|TRBV5-1|.|TRBD2
TGCGCCAGCAGCACGGACCGGACGGGGGGAGAGACCCCGTACTTC
CASSTDRTGGETPYF
>15|TRBJ1-4|TRBV5-6|few|TRBD1
TGTGCCAGCAGCTCTACAGGGGGCACTAATGAAAAACTGTTTTTT
CASSSTGGTNEKLFF
>15|TRBJ1-4|TRBV2|.|TRBD1
TGTGCCAGCAGTGGGTGGACAGGGAAAGATGAAAAACTGTTTTTT
CASSGWTGKDEKLFF
>14|TRBJ2-2|TRBV20-1|.|.
TGCAGTGCTAGGTCCAGGAGGAATCCCGGGGAGCTGTTTTTT
CSARSRRNPGELFF
>14|TRBJ1-1|TRBV2|.|.
TGTGCCAGCATAATTGGACCTGGAGTTACTGAAGCTTTCTTT
CASIIGPGVTEAFF
>13|TRBJ2-7|TRBV29-1|.|TRBD2
TGCAGCGTTGTCAGCGGGAGCGCTTACGAGCAGTACTTC
CSVVSGSAYEQYF
>15|TRBJ1-1|TRBV4-1|few|.
TGCGCCAGCAGCAACCAGGGGATTGGTGGCACTGAAGCTTTCTTT
CASSNQGIGGTEAFF
>15|TRBJ1-1|TRBV5-1|.|TRBD1
TGCGCCAGCTCACGGGGGACAGGGGTAAAGACTGAAGCTTTCTTT
CASSRGTGVKTEAFF
>15|TRBJ2-1|TRBV19|once|TRBD2
TGTGCCAGTACAGCACGGGAGGGTAAATACAATGAGCAGTTCTTC
CASTAREGKYNEQFF
>13|TRBJ2-1|TRBV10-3|few|TRBD2
TGTGCCATCGGGGTAGCGGGATCGTCGGAGCAGTTCTTC
CAIGVAGSSEQFF
>14|TRBJ2-7|TRBV7-6|many|TRBD1
TGTGCCAGCAGCTCCGGGACAGGGTCCTACGAGCAGTACTTC
CASSSGTGSYEQYF
>15|TRBJ1-2|TRBV14|.|.
TGTGCCAGCAGCCAAGCCCGGAACAGTCCCCATGGCTACACCTTC
CASSQARNSPHGYTF
>16|TRBJ1-1|TRBV15|.|.
TGTGCCACCAGCAGAGCCGTTCGTGGGATCCGTACTGAAGCTTTCTTT
CATSRAVRGIRTEAFF
>17|TRBJ2-3|TRBV28|few|.
TGTGCCAGCACCTCACCCCACATACGCACGACCACAGATACGCAGTATTTT
CASTSPHIRTTTDTQYF
>15|TRBJ2-3|TRBV5-1|.|TRBD1
TGCGCCAGCAGCCGACAGGGGGATAGCACAGATACGCAGTATTTT
CASSRQGDSTDTQYF
>15|TRBJ2-7|TRBV19|.|TRBD2
TGTGCCAGTAGAGGTATCAGCGGGGGACGTTACGAGCAGTACTTC
CASRGISGGRYEQYF
>18|TRBJ2-3|TRBV28|few|TRBD2
TGTGCCAGCAGTTCTTGGAAACTAGCGGGAGAGAGCACAGATACGCAGTATTTT
CASSSWKLAGESTDTQYF
>15|TRBJ2-2|TRBV11-2|.|.
TGTGCCAGCAGCTTAAAGTCTTGGAATTCCGGGGAGCTGTTTTTT
CASSLKSWNSGELFF
>13|TRBJ2-1|TRBV12-3/TRBV12-4|few|.
TGTGCCAGCACCATACCGGGGCGGACTGAGCAGTTCTTC
CASTIPGRTEQFF
>14|TRBJ1-1|TRBV28|.|.
TGTGCCAGCAGTTTAGAAAGGGGCATCCCTGAAGCTTTCTTT
CASSLERGIPEAFF
>18|TRBJ1-2|TRBV5-4|.|TRBD1
TGTGCCAGCAGCCCGACCGGACAGGCTTCCGCCCGTAACTATGGCTACACCTTC
CASSPTGQASARNYGYTF
>13|TRBJ2-3|TRBV28|few|.
TGTGCCAGCAGTTTGGAAGGGCCAGATACGCAGTATTTT
CASSLEGPDTQYF
>14|TRBJ1-4|TRBV7-6|many|.
TGTGCCAGCAGCCGGGGAGGGTCCCACGAAAAACTGTTTTTT
CASSRGGSHEKLFF
>13|TRBJ1-1|TRBV5-5|.|TRBD1
TGTGCCAGCAGCCCCGTGACAGGGCAGGAAACTTTCTTT
CASSPVTGQETFF
>13|TRBJ2-7|TRBV28|.|TRBD1
TGTGCCAGCAGTCCCGGGACAGGGTACGAGCGGTACTTC
CASSPGTGYERYF
>12|TRBJ1-2|TRBV20-1|.|.
TGCAGTGCTAGAGATTTGTCAGGGGGCTACACCTTC
CSARDLSGGYTF
>13|TRBJ1-1|TRBV20-1|few|TRBD1
TGCAGTGCGAGAACAGGGGGGCACACTGAAGCTTTCTTT
CSARTGGHTEAFF
>15|TRBJ2-2|TRBV12-3/TRBV12-4|.|TRBD2
TGTGCCAGCGTCGGGGGGGGCCGACTCACCGGGGAGCTGTTTTTT
CASVGGGRLTGELFF
>15|TRBJ2-7|TRBV7-9|few|TRBD1
TGTGCCAGCAGCACGCGGGACAGGGATACCTACGAGCAGTACTTC
CASSTRDRDTYEQYF
>17|TRBJ1-6|TRBV6-1|few|.
TGTGCCAGCAGCCCCCTTAGGGGGGGGTTGTATAATTCACCCCTCCACTTT
CASSPLRGGLYNSPLHF
>17|TRBJ2-3|TRBV20-1|.|TRBD2
TGCAGTGCTTCCCTCTTCCTACTAGCGGGAGTAGCAGATACGCAGTATTTT
CSASLFLLAGVADTQYF
>15|TRBJ2-3|TRBV7-8|once|.
TGTGCCAGCAGCTTATTTTCGCTAAAGACAGATACGCAGTATTTT
CASSLFSLKTDTQYF
>14|TRBJ1-1|TRBV12-3/TRBV12-4|.|.
TGTGCCAGCAGTGTAGATCAGACAGACACTGAAGCTTTCTTT
CASSVDQTDTEAFF
>17|TRBJ2-7|TRBV4-1|few|.
TGCGCCAGCAGCCAAGATTGGGGAGTCCTGATCCAATACGAGCAGTACTTC
CASSQDWGVLIQYEQYF
>14|TRBJ1-4|TRBV28|.|.
TGTGCCAGCAGTTTGTTACAGGGCGGCGAAAAACTGTTTTTT
CASSLLQGGEKLFF
>13|TRBJ1-3|TRBV7-3|.|.
TGTGCCAGCAGCTTAACCCCTGGAAACACCATATATTTT
CASSLTPGNTIYF
>14|TRBJ2-7|TRBV7-2|many|.
TGTGCCAGCAGCCGTGACCCAAGCTCCTACGAGCAGTACTTC
CASSRDPSSYEQYF